This TCR beta chain was captured by sequencing in a study of T cell responses to AZD1222 COVID-19 vaccine. Study as a whole: Pooled in the analysis were second doses at about 4 or about 12 weeks.

Worth noting for this clone: Its antigen is currently unknown.

V was clipped by 1 base and J by 13 bases, with 13 bases between them. There are 12 residues in the CDR3. Germline V lookup: CDR1 MNHNS, CDR2 SASEGT. General observations from the study: Spike-specific TCR breadth and depth went up after people got two AZD1222 doses.

The data were produced by immunoSEQ multiplex PCR, yet TCRdb's version contains in-frame clones alone and is incomplete. The data hold about 130,000 clones, with around 90% observed a single time. The chain is built from TRBV6-1 and TRBJ1-2, with unresolved D. The receptor comes from an adult in good health. Sequencing was performed on peripheral blood, taken on day 0 of AZD1222 vaccination. This CDR3 reads CASSEEGPVSTF. The CDR3 DNA sequence: TGTGCCAGCAGTGAAGAGGGTCCGGTGAGCACCTTC.